The 19 T cell receptor beta chains below were found in one sample sequenced in a study of CD8 T cells in ankylosing spondylitis. Using its own MiXCR run on the 5' RACE reads, TCRdb lists one record per CDR3 protein. The repertoire includes about 150,000 distinct CDR3 sequences, around 42% of them detected once, and approximately 16% sits in the top ten. The sequencing input was synovial fluid, either unsorted or a sorted T cell fraction (not recorded which). The source of these receptors is a male donor with ankylosing spondylitis.

The sample holds many counts of this clonotype. J is TRBJ1-2 and V is TRBV5-1; D uncertain. The CDR3 totals 15 residues. Per the germline V gene, CDR1 is SGHRS and CDR2 is YFSETQ. Trimming stripped 1 base from V and 7 bases from J, with 17 bases between. Here the CDR3 reads CASSLLGETIRGYTF. CDR3 DNA: TGCGCCAGCAGCTTGCTTGGGGAGACGATCCGTGGCTACACCTTC.

The chain carries TRBV5-1 and TRBJ2-1, with no clear D. The germline gives CDR1 SGHRS, CDR2 YFSETQ. This CDR3 is built from 13 residues. Trimming left V 1 base short and J 9 bases short, with 11 bases between. The CDR3 DNA reads TGCGCCAGCAGCTTGTCGGGCCCCGGTGAGCAGTTCTTC. This sequence encodes CASSLSGPGEQFF.

The V and J genes are TRBV20-1 and TRBJ2-3; tentatively, D is TRBD2 (6 bases). V lost 6 bases and J lost 2, with 24 bases in between. This CDR3 is 17 amino acids long. CDR1 and CDR2 from the germline V gene are DFQATT and SNEGSKA (reference sequence). CDR3 in DNA: TGCAGTGCAATACCTCCGATCGGACTATATTTCACAGATACGCAGTATTTT. Translating gives CSAIPPIGLYFTDTQYF.

This rearrangement joins TRBV6-2 or TRBV6-3 to TRBJ2-2; D remains ambiguous. V was cut by 2 bases and J by 2 bases, with 9 bases left in between. The CDR3 totals 15 residues. Germline CDR1 MNHEY, CDR2 SVGEGT. This CDR3 is CASSYTVSNTGELFF. CDR3 coding DNA: TGTGCCAGCAGTTACACGGTCAGCAACACCGGGGAGCTGTTTTTT.

In its sample, this clonotype was seen a few times. CDR3 in DNA: TGTGCCAGCAGCCCTGGGACAGGAGGCTACAATGAGCAGTTCTTC. It translates to CASSPGTGGYNEQFF. The chain joins TRBV7-9 to TRBJ2-1; 8 bases are shared with TRBD1. Germline CDR1 is SEHNR and CDR2 is FQNEAQ (reference sequence). V shed 5 bases and J 3 bases; nucleotides not matched to a gene: 6. The CDR3 contains 15 residues.

This clonotype has only one observation. This rearrangement joins TRBV7-8 to TRBJ1-2; D remains unclear. This CDR3 contains 13 residues. V was clipped by 0 bases and J by 2 bases, with 4 bases between them. The germline V gene has CDR1 SGHVS and CDR2 FQNEAQ. For the CDR3, the DNA is TGTGCCAGCAGCTTAGCAGAGAACTATGGCTACACCTTC. Encoded protein: CASSLAENYGYTF.

A few counts support this clonotype. This rearrangement joins TRBV7-9 to TRBJ2-2, with 8 bases identical to TRBD2. The CDR3 has 16 residues. Germline lookup yields CDR1 SEHNR and CDR2 FQNEAQ (reference sequence). V trimming: 0 bases; J trimming: 4 bases; junction bases outside the gene matches: 4. CDR3 coding DNA: TGTGCCAGCAGCTTAGCCGGGGGGGAGAGCACCGGGGAGCTGTTTTTT. It encodes CASSLAGGESTGELFF.

This chain uses TRBV5-1 with TRBJ2-3, with 7 bases matching TRBD2. Germline assignment: CDR1 SGHRS and CDR2 YFSETQ. The CDR3 totals 16 residues. V was pared by 7 bases and J by 4 bases, with 15 bases of the junction left unmatched. Written as DNA, the CDR3 is TGCGCCAGCGCCGTCGGGAGGACTAACATTGCAGATACGCAGTATTTT. Protein: CASAVGRTNIADTQYF.

The chain has TRBV27 and TRBJ2-2, with TRBD1 matching 7 bases. V shed 4 bases, J shed 9 bases, and the junction held 5 bases outside the gene matches. Germline loops: CDR1 MNHEY, CDR2 SMNVEV (reference sequence). This CDR3 comprises 13 residues. CDR3: CASSSRQGRELFF. The CDR3 DNA reads TGTGCCAGCAGTTCCCGACAGGGCCGGGAGCTGTTTTTT.

V and J are TRBV7-9 and TRBJ2-1; 7 bases are shared with TRBD2. V gave up 4 bases and J gave up 8 bases; unmatched junction bases: 8. The CDR3 runs 14 residues. The germline V gene has CDR1 SEHNR and CDR2 FQNEAQ (reference sequence). The CDR3 nucleotides read TGTGCCAGCAGCTCTCCCTGGGCGGGGGATGAGCAGTTCTTC. This translates into CASSSPWAGDEQFF. Looking up the rest from reference TRBV7-9 and TRBJ2-1 gives the full variable domain: DTGVSQNPRHKITKRGQNVTFRCDPISEHNRLYWYRQTLGQGPEFLTYFQNEAQLEKSRLLSDRFSAERPKGSFSTLEIQRTEQGDSAMYLCASSSPWAGDEQFFGPGTRLTVL.

This clonotype was detected many times. The chain links TRBV12-3 or TRBV12-4 to TRBJ1-2, with unresolved D. CDR3 length equals 12 residues. The V end was cut by 3 bases, the J end by 5 bases, with 7 bases between. The CDR3 region has the DNA TGTGCCAGCAGTTTTGAAGGATATGGCTACACCTTC. This encodes CASSFEGYGYTF.

In this sample, this clonotype turned up once. This sequence joins TRBV25-1 and TRBJ2-7, with 7 bases that match TRBD1. Germline V gene lookup returns CDR1 MGHDK and CDR2 SYGVNS. The ends lost 0 bases at V and 6 bases at J; junction bases unmatched: 14. This CDR3 has 17 amino acids. The CDR3 spells CASSEYWTTTGRFEQYF. CDR3 DNA: TGTGCCAGCAGTGAATATTGGACGACGACAGGGCGGTTCGAGCAGTACTTC.

The rearrangement uses TRBV30 and TRBJ1-1; the D is unclear. The CDR3 has 14 residues. The ends were cut back, 5 bases at V and 6 bases at J, with 19 bases in the middle. Germline CDR1 and CDR2: GTSNPN and SVGIG (reference sequence). The chain's CDR3 is CAWEHPGEKPEAFF. CDR3 in DNA: TGTGCCTGGGAACACCCGGGTGAGAAACCTGAAGCTTTCTTT. Complete variable domain (other parts from reference TRBV30 and TRBJ1-1): SQTIHQWPATLVQPVGSPLSLECTVEGTSNPNLYWYRQAAGRGLQLLFYSVGIGQISSEVPQNLSASRPQDRQFILSSKKLLLSDSGFYLCAWEHPGEKPEAFFGQGTRLTVV.

This chain links TRBV12-3 or TRBV12-4 with TRBJ2-7; D is undetermined. This CDR3 is built from 13 residues. V lost 3 bases to trimming and J lost 7 bases, with 13 bases between them. CDR3 in amino acids: CASSFLAAWEQYF. In DNA form, the CDR3 reads TGTGCCAGCAGTTTTCTGGCCGCGTGGGAGCAGTACTTC.

V and J are TRBV6-1 and TRBJ2-3, with no clear D. The CDR3 is made up of 15 amino acids. The V gene lost 3 bases and the J gene lost 0 bases, with 10 bases spanning the gap. Germline V CDR1 and CDR2: MNHNS, SASEGT. The CDR3 bases are TGTGCCAGCAGTGACACCCCGGCCAGCACAGATACGCAGTATTTT. Residues: CASSDTPASTDTQYF.

The rearrangement joins TRBV4-3 to TRBJ1-3; 7 bases line up with TRBD1. Looked up from germline, CDR1 is LGHNA and CDR2 is YSLEER. V was pared by 1 base and J by 0 bases, with 6 bases of the junction left unmatched. The CDR3 spans 17 residues. As DNA, the CDR3 is TGCGCCAGCAGCCAAGCGGCAGGGGGACACTCTGGAAACACCATATATTTT. This gives the protein CASSQAAGGHSGNTIYF.

In its sample, this clonotype was seen a few times. The rearrangement joins TRBV4-1 to TRBJ2-1; 7 bases agree with TRBD2. V was pared by 0 bases and J by 9 bases, with 8 bases of the junction left unmatched. The CDR3 length is 15 residues. Germline assignment: CDR1 MGHRA and CDR2 YSYEKL. CDR3 region: CASSQDVGGPVEQFF. Here the CDR3 DNA reads TGCGCCAGCAGCCAAGATGTGGGAGGGCCGGTTGAGCAGTTCTTC.

V gene TRBV28 combines with J gene TRBJ2-7, with 15 bases lining up with TRBD2. CDR3 length: 18 amino acids. CDR1 and CDR2 from the germline V gene are MDHEN and SYDVKM. The junction had 10 bases not matched to a gene; V was cut back by 6 bases and J by 1 base. Here the CDR3 DNA reads TGTGCCAGCAGGGGACTAGCGGGAGGCCGAAGGACTTCCTACGAGCAGTACTTC. Translating it yields CASRGLAGGRRTSYEQYF.

The chain couples TRBV20-1 to TRBJ2-2; D may be TRBD2 (6 bases). The CDR3 runs to 16 residues. V was shortened by 0 bases and J by 1 base, with 12 bases between the two germline ends. Germline V gives CDR1 DFQATT, CDR2 SNEGSKA (reference sequence). The CDR3 DNA reads TGCAGTGCTAGAGATCCAGGGCGGGAGAACACCGGGGAGCTGTTTTTT. It translates to CSARDPGRENTGELFF.